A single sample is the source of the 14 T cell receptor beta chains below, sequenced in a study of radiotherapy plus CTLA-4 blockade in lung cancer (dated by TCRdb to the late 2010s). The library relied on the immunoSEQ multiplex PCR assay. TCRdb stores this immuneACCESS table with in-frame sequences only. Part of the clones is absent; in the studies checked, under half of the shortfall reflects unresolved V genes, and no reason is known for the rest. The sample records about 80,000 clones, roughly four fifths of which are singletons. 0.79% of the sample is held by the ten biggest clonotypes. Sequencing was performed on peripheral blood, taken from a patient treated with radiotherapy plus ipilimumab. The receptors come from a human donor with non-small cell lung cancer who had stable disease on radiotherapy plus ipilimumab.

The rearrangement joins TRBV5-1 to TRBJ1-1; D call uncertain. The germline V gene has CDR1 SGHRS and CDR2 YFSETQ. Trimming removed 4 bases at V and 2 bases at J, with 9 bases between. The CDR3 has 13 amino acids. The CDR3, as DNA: TGCGCCAGCAGCGCGGACGGTAACACTGAAGCTTTCTTT. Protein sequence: CASSADGNTEAFF.

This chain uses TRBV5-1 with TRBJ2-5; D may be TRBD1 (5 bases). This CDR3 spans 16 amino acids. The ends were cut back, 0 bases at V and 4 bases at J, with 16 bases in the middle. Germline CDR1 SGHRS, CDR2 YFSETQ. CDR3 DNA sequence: TGCGCCAGCAGCTTGGCCCGAGGCAGGGCTGCAGAGACCCAGTACTTC. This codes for CASSLARGRAAETQYF.

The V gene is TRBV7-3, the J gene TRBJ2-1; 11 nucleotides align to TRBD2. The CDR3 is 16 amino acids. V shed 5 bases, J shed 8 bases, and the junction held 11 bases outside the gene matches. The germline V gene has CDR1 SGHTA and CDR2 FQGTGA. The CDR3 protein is CASSLLAGAIGDEQFF. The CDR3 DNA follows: TGTGCCAGCAGCCTACTAGCGGGAGCTATTGGGGATGAGCAGTTCTTC.

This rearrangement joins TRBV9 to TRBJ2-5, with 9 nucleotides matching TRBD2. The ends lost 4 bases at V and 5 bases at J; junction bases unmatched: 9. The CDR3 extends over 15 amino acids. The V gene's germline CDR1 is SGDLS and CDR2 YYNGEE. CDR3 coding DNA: TGTGCCAGCAGCCCACAGCGGGGGGCTTGGGAGACCCAGTACTTC. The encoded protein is CASSPQRGAWETQYF. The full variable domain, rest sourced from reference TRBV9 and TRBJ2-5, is DSGVTQTPKHLITATGQRVTLRCSPRSGDLSVYWYQQSLDQGLQFLIQYYNGEERAKGNILERFSAQQFPDLHSELNLSSLELGDSALYFCASSPQRGAWETQYFGPGTRLLVL.

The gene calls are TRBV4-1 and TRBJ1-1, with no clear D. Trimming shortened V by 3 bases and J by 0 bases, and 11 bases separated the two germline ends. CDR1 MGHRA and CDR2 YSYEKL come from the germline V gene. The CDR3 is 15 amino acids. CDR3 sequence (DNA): TGCGCCAGCAGCCAGGGCGGACTTATGAACACTGAAGCTTTCTTT. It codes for CASSQGGLMNTEAFF.

The CDR3 loop is CASSISQGAGGQPQHF. The CDR3 coding sequence is TGTGCCAGCAGTATATCACAGGGTGCGGGCGGTCAGCCCCAGCATTTT. This sequence joins TRBV28 and TRBJ1-5, with D possibly being TRBD1 (6 bases). The CDR3 spans 16 residues. The germline CDR1 and CDR2 sequences are MDHEN and SYDVKM. Trimming removed 5 bases at V and 6 bases at J, with 20 bases between.

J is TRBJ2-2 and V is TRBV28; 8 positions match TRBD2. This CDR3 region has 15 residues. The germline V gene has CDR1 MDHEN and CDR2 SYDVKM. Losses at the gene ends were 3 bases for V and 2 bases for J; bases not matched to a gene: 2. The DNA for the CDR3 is TGTGCCAGCAGTTTTTTAGCGGGAAACACCGGGGAGCTGTTTTTT. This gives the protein CASSFLAGNTGELFF.

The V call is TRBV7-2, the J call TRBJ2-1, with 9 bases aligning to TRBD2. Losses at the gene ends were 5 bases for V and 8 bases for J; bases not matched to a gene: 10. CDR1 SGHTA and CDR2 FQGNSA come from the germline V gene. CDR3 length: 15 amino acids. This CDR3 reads CASSNAGGPGDEQFF. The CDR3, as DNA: TGTGCCAGCAGCAACGCGGGGGGGCCAGGGGATGAGCAGTTCTTC.

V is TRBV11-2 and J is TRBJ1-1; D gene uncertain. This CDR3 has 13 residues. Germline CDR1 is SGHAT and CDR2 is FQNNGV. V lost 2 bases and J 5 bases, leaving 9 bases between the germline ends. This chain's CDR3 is CASSLTQTTEAFF. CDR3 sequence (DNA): TGTGCCAGCAGCTTAACACAGACTACTGAAGCTTTCTTT.

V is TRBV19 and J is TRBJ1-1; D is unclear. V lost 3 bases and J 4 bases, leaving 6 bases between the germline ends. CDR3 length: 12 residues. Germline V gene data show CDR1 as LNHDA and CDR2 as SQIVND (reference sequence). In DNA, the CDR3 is TGTGCCAGTAGTATTAGGGCCACTGAAGCTTTCTTT. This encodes CASSIRATEAFF.

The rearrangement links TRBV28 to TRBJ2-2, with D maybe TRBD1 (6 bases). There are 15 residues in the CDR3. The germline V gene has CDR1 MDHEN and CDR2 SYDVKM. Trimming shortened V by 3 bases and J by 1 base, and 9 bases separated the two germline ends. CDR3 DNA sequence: TGTGCCAGCAGTTTGCAGGGGCAGAACACCGGGGAGCTGTTTTTT. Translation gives CASSLQGQNTGELFF.

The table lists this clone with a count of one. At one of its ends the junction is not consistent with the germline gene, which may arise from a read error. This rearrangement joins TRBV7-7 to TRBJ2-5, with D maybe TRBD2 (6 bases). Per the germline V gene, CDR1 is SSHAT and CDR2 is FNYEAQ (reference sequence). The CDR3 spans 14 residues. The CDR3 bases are TGTGCTAGCAGCCGGGCCCCGGGGGAGGAGACCCAGTACTTC. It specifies CASSRAPGEETQYF.

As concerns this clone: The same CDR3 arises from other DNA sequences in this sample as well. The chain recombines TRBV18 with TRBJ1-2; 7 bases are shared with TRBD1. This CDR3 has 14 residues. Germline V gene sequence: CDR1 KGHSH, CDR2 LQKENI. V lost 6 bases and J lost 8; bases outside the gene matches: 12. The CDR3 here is CASSPGQETGGYTF. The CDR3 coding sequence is TGTGCCAGCTCCCCTGGACAGGAGACGGGAGGCTACACCTTC.

Written as DNA, the CDR3 is TGTGCCACCAGCAGAGGGCAGGCCGTCGGGGAGCAGTACTTC. The encoded protein is CATSRGQAVGEQYF. This chain joins TRBV15 and TRBJ2-7; unclear D gene. Germline CDR1 LNHNV, CDR2 YYDKDF (reference sequence). CDR3 length equals 14 residues. V lost 1 base to trimming and J lost 7 bases, with 14 bases between them. Looking up the rest from reference TRBV15 and TRBJ2-7 gives the full variable domain: DAMVIQNPRYQVTQFGKPVTLSCSQTLNHNVMYWYQQKSSQAPKLLFHYYDKDFNNEADTPDNFQSRRPNTSFCFLDIRSPGLGDTAMYLCATSRGQAVGEQYFGPGTRLTVT.